This T cell receptor beta chain is from a study of blood T cells in healthy people across ages. As for the study in general: Roughly one uniquely barcoded beta molecule per two T cells was captured.

A second roughly 6 to 11 cycle PCR used barcoded and J-beta primers. Each of the cDNA molecules was tagged by a template-switch adaptor with 12 random nucleotides. Each CDR3 protein is one row after TCRdb ran MiXCR on the 5' RACE reads. Of 650,000 to 1,000,000 distinct CDR3 sequences listed, around 36% are singletons. This clonotype appeared many times. This CDR3 contains 15 residues. Trimming cost V 1 base and J 5 bases; bases outside gene matches: 5. Germline values: CDR1 DFQATT, CDR2 SNEGSKA (reference sequence). Isolation yielded PBMCs, at least 7 million per sample, in every case. The V and J genes are TRBV20-1 and TRBJ2-5; TRBD2 matches 12 bases. This TCR came from a man aged 18 to 29 in good health. Material for sequencing was blood. The CDR3 coding sequence is TGCAGTGCTAGAGGACTAGCGGGGGATAGTGAGACCCAGTACTTC. This encodes CSARGLAGDSETQYF.